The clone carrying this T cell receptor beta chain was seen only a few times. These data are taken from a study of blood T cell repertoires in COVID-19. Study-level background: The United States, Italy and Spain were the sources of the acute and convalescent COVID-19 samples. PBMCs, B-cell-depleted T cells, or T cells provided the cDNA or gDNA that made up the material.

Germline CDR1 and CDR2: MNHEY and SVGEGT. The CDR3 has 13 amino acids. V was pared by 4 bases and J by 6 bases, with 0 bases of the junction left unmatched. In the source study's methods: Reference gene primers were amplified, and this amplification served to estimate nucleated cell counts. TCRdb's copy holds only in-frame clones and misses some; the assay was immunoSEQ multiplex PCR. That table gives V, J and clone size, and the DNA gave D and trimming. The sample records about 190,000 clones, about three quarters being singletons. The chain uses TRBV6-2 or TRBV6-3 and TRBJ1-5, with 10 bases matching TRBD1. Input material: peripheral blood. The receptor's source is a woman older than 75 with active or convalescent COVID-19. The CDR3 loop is CASSWTGGQPQHF. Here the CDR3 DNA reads TGTGCCAGCAGTTGGACAGGGGGTCAGCCCCAGCATTTT.